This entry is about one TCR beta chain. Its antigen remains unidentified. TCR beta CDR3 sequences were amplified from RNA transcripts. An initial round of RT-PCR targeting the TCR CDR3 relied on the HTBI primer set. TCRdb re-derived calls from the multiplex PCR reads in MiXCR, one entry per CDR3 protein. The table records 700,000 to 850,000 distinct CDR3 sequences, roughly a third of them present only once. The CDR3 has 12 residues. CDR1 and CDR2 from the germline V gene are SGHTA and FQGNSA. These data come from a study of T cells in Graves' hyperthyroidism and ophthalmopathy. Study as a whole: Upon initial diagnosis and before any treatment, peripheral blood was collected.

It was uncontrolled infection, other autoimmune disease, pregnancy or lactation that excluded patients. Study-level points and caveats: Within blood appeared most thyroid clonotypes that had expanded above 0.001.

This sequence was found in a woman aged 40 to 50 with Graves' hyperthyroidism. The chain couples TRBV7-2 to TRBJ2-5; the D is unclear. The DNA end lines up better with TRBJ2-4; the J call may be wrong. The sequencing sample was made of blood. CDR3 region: CASSLDRGIQYF. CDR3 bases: TGTGCCAGCAGCTTAGATCGTGGCATTCAGTACTTC.